This TCR beta chain was identified during a study of T cells in Graves' hyperthyroidism and ophthalmopathy (dated 2019 in TCRdb). General notes on the study: Peripheral blood samples were taken at the time of initial diagnosis, prior to any treatment. The paper reports TCR Vbeta CDR3 sequencing of about 140 peripheral blood samples: 40 or so ophthalmopathy, roughly 80 hyperthyroidism and around 17 progressor patients. The 75 to 100 discovery patients were divided at random into training and test sets in a 7:3 ratio. To identify distinguishing TCR V-J signatures, a discovery cohort of 90 to 100 patients was used, comprising 43 with Graves' ophthalmopathy and some 57 with stable Graves' hyperthyroidism. After blood sampling, hyperthyroidism patients were treated with methimazole at a starting dose of 30 mg daily, and ophthalmopathy patients were treated with high-dose intravenous methylprednisolone. An independent validation cohort of 18 to 20 hyperthyroidism patients and 17 patients who later progressed to ophthalmopathy tested prospective prediction of ophthalmopathy. In about 6 Graves' hyperthyroidism patients, the study also compared T-cell repertoires from thyroid tissue with T-cell repertoires from blood.

This clonotype was counted a few times. Its antigen specificity is not known. No base quality information exists; no much larger clone differs at one position. The TCR beta CDR3 regions were amplified from the RNA transcripts. The first round of RT-PCR for the TCR CDR3 was performed with the HTBI primer set and the Qiagen OneStep RT-PCR kit. Libraries were constructed in a second round of multiplex PCR, after which size selection and purification were performed. The libraries were sequenced on an Illumina HiSeq2000 using paired-end 100 bp reads. In the paper's pipeline: SOAPnuke was used to process the raw data, removing reads that contained adapters or uncalled bases, had a mean Phred below 15, or lacked an exact match to the constant primer or identifier. COPE v1.2.5 was used to merge the high-quality paired reads, and each unique nucleotide sequence was defined as a clonotype. MiTCR v1.1 was used to align clonotypes to the IMGT TRBV, TRBD and TRBJ reference segments. The analysis included only V-J combinations with a frequency above 0.0001, which together covered about 99% of the repertoires. A TCS score was defined as the ratio of F50 (clonal expansion) to E x V (chaos), with BLOSUM62-based TCRdist applied between CDR3 peptides within each V-J. Welch's t-statistics and random forest reduced just over 500 V-J features to 10 to 15, which were used in a naive Bayes classifier (R e1071). Clones were called with MiXCR by TCRdb after fastp trimmed the public reads at Q25, and only in-frame beta chains were retained. Entries are consolidated by CDR3 protein sequence, retaining the most common genes and DNA. The V and J calls shown here were made by TCRdb, not taken from the authors' results. Across this sample there are hundreds of thousands of distinct CDR3 sequences, with more than 20% seen only once. The ten largest clones take up approximately 30% of the sample.

The investigation overall reported the following: A 13 V-J signature model separated ophthalmopathy from stable hyperthyroidism, with around 91% sensitivity and 81.08% specificity in cross-validation and 80%/75% in testing. Blood samples also contained most of the expanded thyroid clonotypes (frequency above 0.001), which suggests that blood repertoires may reflect thyroid immune responses. Sample size was not statistically predetermined, and investigators were not blinded to group allocation. During validation, the model predicted progression to ophthalmopathy a median of approximately 6 months ahead of onset, with approximately 70% sensitivity and 72.22% specificity.

Ophthalmopathy patients had moderately to severely active disease, Clinical Activity Score of at least 3, NOSPECS grade of at least 4, and duration under 3 months. Patients with uncontrolled infections, other autoimmune diseases, pregnancy or lactation were excluded. Diagnoses were established on the basis of clinical symptoms, serum thyroxine and TRAb, thyroid ultrasound, and orbital computed tomography. Ficoll-Paque density gradient centrifugation was used to isolate PBMCs from about 9.4 ml of fresh peripheral blood. Trizol reagent was used to extract total RNA, and RNA quality was then checked on an Agilent 2100 Bioanalyzer. This TCR derives from a man between 25 and 39 years old with Graves' ophthalmopathy. Sequencing was performed on blood.

The nucleotide sequence is given as TGTGCCACCAGTCCCCCGGAGGGGGCCACTTTCGTCTATGGCTACACCTTC. This codes for CATSPPEGATFVYGYTF. The sequence is built from TRBV24-1 and TRBJ1-2, with 7 central nucleotides matching TRBD1. The CDR3 runs 17 residues from the cysteine to the phenylalanine. CDR3 DNA only is kept here, 51 bases in frame from base 1. The germline V gene gives CDR1 as KGHDR and CDR2 as SFDVKD. V is cut back by 6 bases and J by 4 bases, with 16 bases in the junction unmatched.